What follows are 3 T cell receptor beta chains derived from one specimen sequenced in a study of beta chain features in type 1 diabetes. TCRB transcripts that were expressed got sequenced, as all of the isolated RNA had been reverse transcribed. Using immunoSEQ multiplex PCR, the repertoire was profiled, and TCRdb retains in-frame clones only, with some absent. Of about 900,000 clones in the sample, about 17% are singletons; the top ten hold around 0.02%. The sequencing sample was made of naive CD4+ T cells from blood. The receptor source for this set is a woman aged 18-29 years in good health.

The rearrangement joins TRBV6-5 to TRBJ1-1; D unresolved. The CDR3 sequence is 15 residues long. The germline V gene encodes CDR1 MNHEY and CDR2 SVGAGI. The V gene lost 0 bases and the J gene lost 1 base, with 9 bases spanning the gap. Here the CDR3 reads CASSYSANGNTEAFF. The CDR3 DNA reads as TGTGCCAGCAGTTACTCAGCGAATGGGAACACTGAAGCTTTCTTT.

As for this clone: Distinct nucleotide sequences in the sample also encode this CDR3. The chain uses TRBV18 and TRBJ2-1; 10 bases are a match to TRBD1. Germline CDR1 reads KGHSH; CDR2 reads LQKENI. The CDR3 spans 15 residues. V dropped 3 bases and J dropped 4; count of bases not matched to a gene: 3. CDR3 protein: CASSPGTGVYNEQFF. CDR3 DNA: TGTGCCAGCTCACCCGGGACAGGGGTGTACAATGAGCAGTTCTTC.

This clone appeared a few times. J is TRBJ2-5 and V is TRBV5-4, with D possibly matching TRBD1 (5 bases). The CDR3 has 14 residues. V lost 0 bases and J 2 bases, leaving 8 bases between the germline ends. From germline, CDR1 is SGHNT and CDR2 YYREEE (reference sequence). The DNA for the CDR3 is TGTGCCAGCAGCTTGGAGACAGCGCAAGAGACCCAGTACTTC. It is translated as CASSLETAQETQYF. Based on the CDR3 plus reference TRBV5-4 and TRBJ2-5, the full variable domain is ETGVTQSPTHLIKTRGQQVTLRCSSQSGHNTVSWYQQALGQGPQFIFQYYREEENGRGNFPPRFSGLQFPNYSSELNVNALELDDSALYLCASSLETAQETQYFGPGTRLLVL.